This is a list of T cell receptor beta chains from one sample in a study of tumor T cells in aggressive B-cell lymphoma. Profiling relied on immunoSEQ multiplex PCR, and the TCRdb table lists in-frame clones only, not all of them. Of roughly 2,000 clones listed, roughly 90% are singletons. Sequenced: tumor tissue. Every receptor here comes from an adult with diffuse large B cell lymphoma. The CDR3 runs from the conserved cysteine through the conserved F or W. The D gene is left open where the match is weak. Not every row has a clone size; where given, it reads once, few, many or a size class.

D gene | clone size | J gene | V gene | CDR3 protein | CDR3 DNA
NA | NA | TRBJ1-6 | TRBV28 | CASTSQRGPLHF | TGTGCCAGCACCTCCCAACGGGGTCCCCTCCACTTT
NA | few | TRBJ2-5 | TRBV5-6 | CASSLVHSKETQYF | TGTGCCAGCAGCTTGGTGCACTCTAAAGAGACCCAGTACTTC
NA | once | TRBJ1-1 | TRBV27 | CASSLDYNSAEAFF | TGTGCCAGCAGTTTAGACTATAACTCGGCTGAAGCTTTCTTT
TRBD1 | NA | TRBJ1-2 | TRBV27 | CASNLQGAVGYTF | TGCGCCAGCAACTTACAGGGGGCGGTGGGCTACACCTTC
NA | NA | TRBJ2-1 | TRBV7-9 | CASTLGPIEQFF | TGTGCCAGCACCCTGGGCCCTATCGAGCAGTTCTTC
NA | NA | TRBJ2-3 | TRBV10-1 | CASSAVITDTQYF | TGCGCCAGCAGTGCAGTTATTACAGATACGCAGTATTTT
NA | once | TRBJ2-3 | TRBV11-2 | CASSFRYTQYF | TGTGCCAGCAGCTTCCGTTATACGCAGTATTTT
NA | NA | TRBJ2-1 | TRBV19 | CASSISGNSLNEQFF | TGTGCCAGTAGTATTTCGGGGAACAGCCTCAATGAGCAGTTCTTC
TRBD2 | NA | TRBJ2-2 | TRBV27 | CASSWGTSGSYREEGELFF | TGTGCCAGCAGTTGGGGGACTAGCGGGAGCTACCGTGAGGAAGGGGAGCTGTTTTTT
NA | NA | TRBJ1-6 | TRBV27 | CASSWAGGDNSPLHF | TGTGCCAGCAGTTGGGCGGGCGGTGATAATTCACCCCTCCACTTT
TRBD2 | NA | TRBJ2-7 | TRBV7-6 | CASSLAGGYGYEQYF | TGTGCCAGCAGCTTAGCGGGGGGGTATGGGTACGAGCAGTACTTC
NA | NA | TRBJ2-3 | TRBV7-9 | CASSEVGQGPTQCF | TGTGCCAGCAGCGAAGTGGGGCAGGGCCCCACGCAGTGTTTT
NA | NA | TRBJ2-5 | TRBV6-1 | CASSEGGEHGETQYF | TGTGCCAGCAGTGAGGGTGGAGAACACGGGGAGACCCAGTACTTC
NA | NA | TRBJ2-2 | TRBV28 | CASSLSVGELFF | TGTGCCAGCAGTTTATCCGTGGGGGAGCTGTTTTTT
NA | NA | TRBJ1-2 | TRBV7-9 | CASSLGHVNGYTF | TGTGCCAGCAGCTTAGGACACGTTAATGGCTACACCTTC
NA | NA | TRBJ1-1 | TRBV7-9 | CASSSRSGNTEAFF | TGTGCCAGCAGCTCAAGGAGTGGGAACACTGAAGCTTTCTTT
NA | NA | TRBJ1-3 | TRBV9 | CASSGTGSGNTIYF | TGTGCCAGCAGCGGTACAGGGAGCGGAAACACCATATATTTT
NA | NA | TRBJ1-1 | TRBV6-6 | CASGKQDENTEAFF | TGTGCCAGCGGAAAACAGGACGAGAACACTGAAGCTTTCTTT
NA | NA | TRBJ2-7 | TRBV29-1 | CSVEGETGSYEQYF | TGCAGCGTTGAAGGGGAGACCGGATCCTACGAGCAGTACTTC
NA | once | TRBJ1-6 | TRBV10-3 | CAISESEDPGTSPLHF | TGTGCCATCAGTGAGTCTGAGGACCCGGGAACTTCACCCCTCCACTTT
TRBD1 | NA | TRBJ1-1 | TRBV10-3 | CAISDFGQGRNTEAFF | TGTGCCATCAGTGATTTTGGACAGGGGCGGAACACTGAAGCTTTCTTT
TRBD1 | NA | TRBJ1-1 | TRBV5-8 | CASSLPRQGRTEAFF | TGTGCCAGCAGCTTGCCCCGACAGGGTAGGACTGAAGCTTTCTTT
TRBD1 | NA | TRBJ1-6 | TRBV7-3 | CASSQTGGSSPLHF | TGTGCCAGCAGCCAAACAGGGGGTAGCTCACCCCTCCACTTT
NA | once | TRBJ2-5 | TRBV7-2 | CASSFWPQSIQETQYF | TGTGCCAGCAGCTTTTGGCCTCAGTCGATCCAAGAGACCCAGTACTTC
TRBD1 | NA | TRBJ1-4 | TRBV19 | CASSIGTGGAGEKLFF | TGTGCCAGTAGTATAGGGACAGGGGGCGCAGGAGAAAAACTGTTTTTT
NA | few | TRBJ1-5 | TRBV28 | CASSPGLGAGQPQHF | TGTGCCAGCAGCCCCGGTTTGGGGGCTGGTCAGCCCCAGCATTTT
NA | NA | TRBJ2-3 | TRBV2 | CASMRIATDTQYF | TGTGCCAGCATGAGGATAGCCACAGATACGCAGTATTTT
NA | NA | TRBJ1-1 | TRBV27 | CASSPLGPFAEAFF | TGTGCCAGCAGCCCCCTAGGCCCCTTCGCTGAAGCTTTCTTT
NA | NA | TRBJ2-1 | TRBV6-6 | CASSLRPTEAYNEQFF | TGTGCCAGCAGCCTTCGACCCACGGAGGCCTACAATGAGCAGTTCTTC
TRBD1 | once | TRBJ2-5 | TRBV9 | CASSVEGQGETQYF | TGTGCCAGCAGCGTAGAGGGACAGGGAGAGACCCAGTACTTC
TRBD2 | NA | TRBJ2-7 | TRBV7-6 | CASSPRTSGSSYEQYF | TGTGCCAGCAGCCCCAGGACTAGCGGGAGCTCCTACGAGCAGTACTTC
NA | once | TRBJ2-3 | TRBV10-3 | CAISRETDTQYF | TGTGCCATCAGCAGGGAAACAGATACGCAGTATTTT
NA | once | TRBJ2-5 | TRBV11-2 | CASSLAGAETQYF | TGTGCCAGCAGCTTAGCAGGGGCCGAGACCCAGTACTTC
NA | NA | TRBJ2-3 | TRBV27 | CASSWGGAGDTQYF | TGTGCCAGCAGCTGGGGGGGGGCAGGGGATACGCAGTATTTT
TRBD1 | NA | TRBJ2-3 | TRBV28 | CASSWGQGAGTDTQYF | TGTGCCAGCAGTTGGGGACAGGGGGCTGGCACAGATACGCAGTATTTT
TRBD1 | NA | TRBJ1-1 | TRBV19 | CASSKGPGQGADTEAFF | TGTGCCAGTAGTAAGGGCCCAGGACAGGGGGCGGACACTGAAGCTTTCTTT
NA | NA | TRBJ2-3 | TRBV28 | CASRGRTGTDTQYF | TGTGCCAGCAGGGGTAGGACTGGAACAGATACGCAGTATTTT
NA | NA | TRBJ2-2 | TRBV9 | CASSGGNTGELFF | TGTGCCAGCAGCGGAGGCAACACCGGGGAGCTGTTTTTT
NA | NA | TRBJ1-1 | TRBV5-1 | CASSLRGLGAGNTEAFF | TGCGCCAGCAGCTTGAGGGGCCTTGGGGCAGGCAACACTGAAGCTTTCTTT
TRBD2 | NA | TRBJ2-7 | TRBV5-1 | CASSLAQAGRSYEQYF | TGCGCCAGCAGCTTGGCTCAAGCGGGGCGCTCCTACGAGCAGTACTTC
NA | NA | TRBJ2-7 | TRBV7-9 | CASSSDVRAYEQYF | TGTGCCAGCAGCTCGGACGTGAGGGCATACGAGCAGTACTTC
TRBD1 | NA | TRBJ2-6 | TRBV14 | CASSHLGTGTGANVLTF | TGTGCCAGCAGCCATCTCGGGACAGGGACCGGGGCCAACGTCCTGACTTTC
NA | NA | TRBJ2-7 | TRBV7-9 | CASTPPSTYEQYF | TGTGCCAGCACCCCACCCTCTACCTACGAGCAGTACTTC
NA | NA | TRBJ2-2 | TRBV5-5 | CASFPVDRNTGELFF | TGTGCCAGTTTCCCCGTGGACAGGAACACCGGGGAGCTGTTTTTT
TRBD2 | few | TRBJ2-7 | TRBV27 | CASSLGGGQYYEQYF | TGTGCCAGCAGTTTGGGCGGGGGGCAGTACTACGAGCAGTACTTC
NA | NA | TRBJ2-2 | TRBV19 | CASSIGVVTGELFF | TGTGCCAGTAGTATCGGTGTGGTGACCGGGGAGCTGTTTTTT
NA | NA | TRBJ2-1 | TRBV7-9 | CASSFLGGNEQFF | TGTGCCAGCAGCTTTTTGGGGGGCAATGAGCAGTTCTTC
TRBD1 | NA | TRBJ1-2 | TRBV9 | CASSSRVGTDVSYGYTF | TGTGCCAGCAGCTCACGGGTTGGGACAGACGTTAGCTATGGCTACACCTTC
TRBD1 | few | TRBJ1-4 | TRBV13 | CASSQTGTGVTNEKLFF | TGTGCCAGCAGCCAAACCGGGACAGGGGTAACTAATGAAAAACTGTTTTTT
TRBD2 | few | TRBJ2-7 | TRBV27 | CASSWAGGPYEQYF | TGTGCCAGCAGTTGGGCGGGAGGGCCCTACGAGCAGTACTTC
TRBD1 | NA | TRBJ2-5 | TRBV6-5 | CASSYFRQGAQTQYF | TGTGCCAGCAGTTACTTCCGACAGGGGGCGCAGACCCAGTACTTC